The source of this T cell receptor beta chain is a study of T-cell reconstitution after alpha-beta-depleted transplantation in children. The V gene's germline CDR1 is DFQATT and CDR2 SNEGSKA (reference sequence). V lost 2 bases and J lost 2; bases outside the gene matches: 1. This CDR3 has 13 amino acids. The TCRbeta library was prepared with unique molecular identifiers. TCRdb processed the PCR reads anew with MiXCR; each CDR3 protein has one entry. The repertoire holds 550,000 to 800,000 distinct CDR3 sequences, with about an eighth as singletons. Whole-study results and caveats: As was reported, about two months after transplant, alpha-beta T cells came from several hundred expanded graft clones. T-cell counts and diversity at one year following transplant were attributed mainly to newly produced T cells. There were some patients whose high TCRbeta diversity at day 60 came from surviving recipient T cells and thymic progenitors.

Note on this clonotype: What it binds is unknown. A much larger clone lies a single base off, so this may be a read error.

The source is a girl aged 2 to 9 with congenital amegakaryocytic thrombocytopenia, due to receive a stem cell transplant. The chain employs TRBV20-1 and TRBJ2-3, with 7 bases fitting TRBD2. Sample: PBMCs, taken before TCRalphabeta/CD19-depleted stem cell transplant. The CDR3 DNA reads TGCAGTGCTAGACTAGCGGTCACAGATACGCAGTATTTT. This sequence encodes CSARLAVTDTQYF.